This T cell receptor (beta chain) came from a study of blood T cells in healthy people across ages. The authors ran a second PCR of roughly 6 to 11 cycles using a sample-barcoded 5' primer and a J-beta primer mix. Each CDR3 protein gets one entry after TCRdb re-called the 5' RACE reads with MiXCR. The sample shows some 1.4 million distinct CDR3 sequences, 42% of them seen only once. Trimming took 1 base from V and 0 from J, leaving 10 bases between them. The CDR3 has 17 residues. Germline values: CDR1 LGHDT, CDR2 YNNKEL (reference sequence). Isolation of PBMCs gave at least 7 million cells per sample. Total RNA extraction produced at least 5.5 micrograms (per sample) for the study.

The clonotype was recovered from a young woman in good health. V is TRBV3-1 and J is TRBJ2-6, with D unclear. Sequenced: blood. This chain's CDR3 is CASSQAGSSSGANVLTF. Here the CDR3 DNA reads TGTGCCAGCAGCCAAGCAGGTTCCAGCTCTGGGGCCAACGTCCTGACTTTC.